The T cell receptor beta chain under discussion was sequenced for a study of cytomegalovirus exposure and HLA in healthy donors. Regarding the study as a whole: The study labeled 170 or so TCR beta chains cytomegalovirus-associated. Both high specificity and high sensitivity reportedly marked the classifier's diagnosis of cytomegalovirus status.

The donors were members of the validation cohort comprising some 130 subjects, separate from the roughly 600-subject first cohort. Generated by immunoSEQ multiplex PCR, the TCRdb table keeps only in-frame clones and is missing some. The table includes under 150,000 clones, approximately 87% detected once. V was trimmed by 2 bases and J by 4 bases, leaving 18 bases between them. Germline V CDR1 and CDR2: SNHLY, FYNNEI. The CDR3 contains 16 residues. For this clone: Antigen unknown.

The chain carries TRBV2 and TRBJ2-7; D possibly corresponds to TRBD1 (7 bases). The sequence came from a man aged 18 to 29 in good health and CMV-seronegative. Sequencing was done on a sample of PBMCs. CDR3 in DNA: TGTGCCAGCAGTGAACAGGGGGGCAGGACTTTTTACGAGCAGTACTTC. It codes for CASSEQGGRTFYEQYF.